This T cell receptor beta chain stems from a study of beta chain features in type 1 diabetes. Whole-study findings and limits: Healthy donors had naive, central memory and Treg TCRB repertoires that appeared less similar than those seen among patients. Shortening of TCRB CDR3s, moderate but significant, appeared in all four CD4+ subsets of Type 1 diabetes patients. More deletions and fewer insertions at VDJ junctions were found in patients with type 1 diabetes.

This clone was picked up a small number of times. Its antigen is as yet unknown. This sample includes further DNA sequences coding for the same CDR3. The CDR3 consists of 14 residues. V lost 3 bases to trimming and J lost 5 bases; unmatched junction nucleotides: 5. Germline CDR1 and CDR2: KGHSH and LQKENI. The authors reverse transcribed all of the isolated RNA, so sequencing captured expressed TCRB transcripts. Assay used: immunoSEQ multiplex PCR; TCRdb lists only in-frame clones, some missing. The profile covers some 350,000 clones, with roughly 14% appearing a single time and about 0.016% taken by the ten largest.

The clonotype was recovered from a woman younger than 35 with type 1 diabetes. The rearrangement links TRBV18 to TRBJ2-5; TRBD1 aligns across 8 bases. Specimen: naive CD4+ T cells from blood. CDR3 in amino acids: CASSPPGQVETQYF. CDR3 coding DNA: TGTGCCAGCTCACCCCCGGGACAGGTGGAGACCCAGTACTTC.